This T cell receptor beta chain stems from a study of T cells after posttransplantation cyclophosphamide (dated by TCRdb to 2016 to 2018). Regarding the complete study: Using TRB sequencing, the study followed how the T cell repertoire rebuilt after myeloablative bone marrow transplantation with posttransplantation cyclophosphamide given as GVHD prophylaxis. Samples from around 40 PTCy-treated patients and fewer than 20 related bone marrow donors of those patients were subjected to antigen receptor sequencing. Blood from every one of the 30 to 35 PTCy patients who had 1-year posttransplant specimens underwent TRB sequencing. Up to roughly 3 additional blood samples from 2 to 5.2 years after transplant were also TRB-sequenced in 3 patients, as was pretransplant blood from a handful of patients. Because TRA and TRB clonality were tightly correlated in several samples, subsequent TCR analyses were focused on TRB only. Public TRB sequences were checked against a database of over 3,000 sequences associated with responses to pathogens, tumor antigens, self-antigens and alloantigens. Broader findings and caveats from the paper: Across roughly 49 patients, TRB clonality was highly associated with recipient CMV seropositivity and CMV reactivation, and diversity in PTCy patients was similar to diversity in CNI/methotrexate controls. Donor-recipient similarity was low at 1-2 months but increased during the first year, and donor CD8+ memory clones often dominated later blood repertoires. The TRB repertoires of T cells infiltrating skin or GI tract showed only limited overlap with the TRB repertoires of T cells in blood.

TRB sequencing used genomic DNA with the immunoSEQ assay at survey resolution or the hsTCRB kit. Regarding the original processing steps: The immunoSEQ software was used for initial read processing, and the LymphoSeq R package was used for repertoire analyses. For each TRB dataset, clonality was calculated as 1 minus normalized Shannon entropy, and the Gini coefficient was computed as well. To infer phenotypes in unsorted samples, TRB sequences from sorted subsets of the recipient or donor were mapped onto the unsorted samples of the same recipient. TCRdb retrieved this table from immuneACCESS and kept in-frame rearrangements only. Not all clones are present; in checked studies, unresolved V genes account for under half, and no reason is known for the remainder. The V and J calls and the clone size are those of that table, but D and trimming were determined from the DNA. This sample has more than 10,000 clones, none of them a singleton. Roughly 25% of the sample comes from the top ten.

Reading the label with the study, this specimen's time point is: posttransplant day relative to BM transplant. The sample's treatment or condition label, in plain terms: high-dose cyclophosphamide on days +3 and +4 as single-agent GVHD prophylaxis. For conditioning, the PTCy patients got busulfan and fludarabine, then a related or unrelated marrow graft, followed by cyclophosphamide on days +3 and +4. The PTCy-treated patients were drawn from a prospective, multi-institutional clinical trial. Peripheral blood and bone marrow mononuclear cells were isolated by Ficoll-Hypaque density centrifugation and were cryopreserved. A distance of 7 bases separates the germline ends of V and J, which lose 0 bases and 10 bases respectively. The CDR3 goes from the cysteine to the phenylalanine over 12 residues. Just the 36-base CDR3 DNA is kept, in frame starting at base 1. CDR1 and CDR2 were assigned from the germline V gene as SGHVS and FQNEAQ.

This clone appeared many times. No antigen is known for it. No much larger clone exists at a distance of one base, and base qualities are not known. The starting material was PBMCs, obtained after allogeneic stem cell transplant with posttransplant cyclophosphamide. The source is a female patient in her thirties or forties who received an allogeneic stem cell transplant from an unrelated donor, was CMV-positive, and had acute GVHD only. After a transplant, some of the T cells may come from the graft donor. This sequence uses TRBV7-8 and TRBJ1-5; the D gene is possibly TRBD1, with 6 bases matching. The base sequence is TGTGCCAGCAGCTTAGCGGGGGCACCCCAGCATTTT. This is translated as CASSLAGAPQHF.